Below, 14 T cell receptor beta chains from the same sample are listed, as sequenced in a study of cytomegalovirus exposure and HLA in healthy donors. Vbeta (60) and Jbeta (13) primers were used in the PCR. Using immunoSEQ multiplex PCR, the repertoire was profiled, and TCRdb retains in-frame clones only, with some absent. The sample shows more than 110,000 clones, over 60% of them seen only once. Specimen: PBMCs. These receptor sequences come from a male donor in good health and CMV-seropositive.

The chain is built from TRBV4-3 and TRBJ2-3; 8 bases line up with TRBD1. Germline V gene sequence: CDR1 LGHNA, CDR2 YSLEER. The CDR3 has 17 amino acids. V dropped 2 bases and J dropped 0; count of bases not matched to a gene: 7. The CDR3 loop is CASSQQPGQVSTDTQYF. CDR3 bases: TGCGCCAGCAGCCAACAACCGGGACAGGTTAGCACAGATACGCAGTATTTT.

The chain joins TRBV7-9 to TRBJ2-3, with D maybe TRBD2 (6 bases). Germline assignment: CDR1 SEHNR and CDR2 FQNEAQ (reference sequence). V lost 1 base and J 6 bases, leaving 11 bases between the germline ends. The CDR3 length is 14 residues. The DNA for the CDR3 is TGTGCCAGCAGCTTAGGGCTAGCGAGGGATACGCAGTATTTT. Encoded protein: CASSLGLARDTQYF. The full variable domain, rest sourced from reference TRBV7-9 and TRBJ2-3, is DTGVSQNPRHKITKRGQNVTFRCDPISEHNRLYWYRQTLGQGPEFLTYFQNEAQLEKSRLLSDRFSAERPKGSFSTLEIQRTEQGDSAMYLCASSLGLARDTQYFGPGTRLTVL.

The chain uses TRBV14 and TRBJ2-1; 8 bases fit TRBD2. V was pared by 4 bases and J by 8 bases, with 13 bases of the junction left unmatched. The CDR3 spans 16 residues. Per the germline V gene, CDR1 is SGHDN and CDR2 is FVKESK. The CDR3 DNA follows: TGTGCCAGCAGCCCTACGGACTTTTTGCGGGGGGATGAGCAGTTCTTC. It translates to CASSPTDFLRGDEQFF.

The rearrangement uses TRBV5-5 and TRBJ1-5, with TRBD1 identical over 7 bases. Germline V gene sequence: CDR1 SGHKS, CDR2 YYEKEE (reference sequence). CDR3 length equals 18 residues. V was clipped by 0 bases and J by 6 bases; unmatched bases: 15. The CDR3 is CASSLEWAGGPPVQPQHF. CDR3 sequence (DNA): TGTGCCAGCAGCTTGGAATGGGCAGGGGGGCCTCCAGTTCAGCCCCAGCATTTT.

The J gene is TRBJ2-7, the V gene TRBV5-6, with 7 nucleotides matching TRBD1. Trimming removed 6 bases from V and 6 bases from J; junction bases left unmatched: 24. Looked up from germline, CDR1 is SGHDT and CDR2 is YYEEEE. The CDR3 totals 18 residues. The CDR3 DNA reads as TGTGCCAGCACCGACGCTGAATTCCGGGACAGTCGGCTGGGCGAGCAGTACTTC. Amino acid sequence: CASTDAEFRDSRLGEQYF.

This chain's CDR3 is CAISLPQGSFNYGYTF. CDR3 DNA sequence: TGTGCCATCAGCCTTCCTCAGGGGAGTTTTAACTATGGCTACACCTTC. The rearrangement joins TRBV10-3 to TRBJ1-2; possible D gene TRBD1, 6 bases. The CDR3 has 16 amino acids. Germline V gene data show CDR1 as ENHRY and CDR2 as SYGVKD. Trimming pared 6 bases from V and 1 base from J, leaving 18 bases between.

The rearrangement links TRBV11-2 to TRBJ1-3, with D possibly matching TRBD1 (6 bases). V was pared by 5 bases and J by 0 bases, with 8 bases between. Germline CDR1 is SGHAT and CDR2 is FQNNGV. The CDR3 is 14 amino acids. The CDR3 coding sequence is TGTGCCAGCAGCACAGGGAACTCTGGAAACACCATATATTTT. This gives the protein CASSTGNSGNTIYF.

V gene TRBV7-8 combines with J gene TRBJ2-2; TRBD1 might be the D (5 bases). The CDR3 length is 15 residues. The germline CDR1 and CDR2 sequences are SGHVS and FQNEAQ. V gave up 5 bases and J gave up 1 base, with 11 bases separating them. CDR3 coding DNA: TGTGCCAGCAGCCGAATTACAGGGAACACCGGGGAGCTGTTTTTT. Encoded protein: CASSRITGNTGELFF.

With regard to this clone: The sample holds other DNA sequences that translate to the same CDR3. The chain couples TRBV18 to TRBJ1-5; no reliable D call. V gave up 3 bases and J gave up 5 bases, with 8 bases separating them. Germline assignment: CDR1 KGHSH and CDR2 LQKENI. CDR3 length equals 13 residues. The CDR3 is CASSPGEDQPQHF. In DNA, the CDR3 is TGTGCCAGCTCACCGGGTGAGGATCAGCCCCAGCATTTT.

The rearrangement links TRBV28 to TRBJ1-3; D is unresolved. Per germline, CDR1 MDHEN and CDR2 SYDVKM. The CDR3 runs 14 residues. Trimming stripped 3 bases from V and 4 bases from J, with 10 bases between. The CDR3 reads CASSLYVAGNTIYF. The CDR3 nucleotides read TGTGCCAGCAGTTTGTACGTTGCGGGAAACACCATATATTTT.

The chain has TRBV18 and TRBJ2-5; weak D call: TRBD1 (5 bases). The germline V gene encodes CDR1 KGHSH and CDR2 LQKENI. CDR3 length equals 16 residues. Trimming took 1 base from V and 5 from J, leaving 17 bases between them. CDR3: CASSPRNTGFGETQYF. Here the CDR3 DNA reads TGTGCCAGCTCACCACGGAACACAGGCTTCGGGGAGACCCAGTACTTC.

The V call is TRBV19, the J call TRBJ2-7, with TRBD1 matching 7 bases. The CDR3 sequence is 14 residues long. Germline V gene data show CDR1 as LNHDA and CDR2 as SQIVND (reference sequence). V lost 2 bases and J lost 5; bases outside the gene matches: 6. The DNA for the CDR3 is TGTGCCAGTAGTATAATCGACAGGGTCCACGAGCAGTACTTC. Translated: CASSIIDRVHEQYF.

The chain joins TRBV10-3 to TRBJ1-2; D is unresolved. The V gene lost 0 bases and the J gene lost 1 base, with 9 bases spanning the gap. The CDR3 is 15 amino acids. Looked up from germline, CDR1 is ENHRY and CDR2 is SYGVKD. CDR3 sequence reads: CAISESGGLNYGYTF. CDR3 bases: TGTGCCATCAGTGAGTCGGGCGGGCTTAACTATGGCTACACCTTC.

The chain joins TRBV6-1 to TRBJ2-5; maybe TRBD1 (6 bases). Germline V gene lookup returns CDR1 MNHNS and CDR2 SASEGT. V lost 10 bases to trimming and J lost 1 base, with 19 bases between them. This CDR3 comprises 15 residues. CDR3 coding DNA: TGTGCCACACCGACAGGACATCCTCTCCAAGAGACCCAGTACTTC. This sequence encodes CATPTGHPLQETQYF.